Shown below are 21 T cell receptor beta chains from a single sample sequenced in a study of blood T cell repertoires in COVID-19. TCRdb's copy holds only in-frame clones and misses some; the assay was immunoSEQ multiplex PCR. The top ten clones hold 7.4% of a sample with 75,000 to 100,000 clones, more than 75% of them seen once. The specimen sequenced was peripheral blood. The source is a human donor with acute or convalescent COVID-19. The donor label of this sample is uncertain.

The gene calls are TRBV2 and TRBJ1-1; unclear D gene. Germline CDR1 SNHLY, CDR2 FYNNEI. The V end was cut by 3 bases, the J end by 1 base, with 6 bases between. The CDR3 is made up of 13 amino acids. CDR3 residues: CASSDGPNTEAFF. In DNA form, the CDR3 reads TGTGCCAGCAGTGATGGCCCGAACACTGAAGCTTTCTTT. The whole variable domain, remainder taken from reference TRBV2 and TRBJ1-1, is EPEVTQTPSHQVTQMGQEVILRCVPISNHLYFYWYRQILGQKVEFLVSFYNNEISEKSEIFDDQFSVERPDGSNFTLKIRSTKLEDSAMYFCASSDGPNTEAFFGQGTRLTVV.

The chain links TRBV18 to TRBJ2-3; TRBD1 agrees at 10 bases. Germline V gene lookup returns CDR1 KGHSH and CDR2 LQKENI. The V and J ends lost 4 bases and 5 bases, in that order; junction bases with no gene match: 6. The CDR3 length is 15 residues. CDR3 DNA: TGTGCCAGCTCACGCGGGACAGGGGAATTAGATACGCAGTATTTT. As protein: CASSRGTGELDTQYF. The full variable domain, completed using reference TRBV18 and TRBJ2-3, is NAGVMQNPRHLVRRRGQEARLRCSPMKGHSHVYWYRQLPEEGLKFMVYLQKENIIDESGMPKERFSAEFPKEGPSILRIQQVVRGDSAAYFCASSRGTGELDTQYFGPGTRLTVL.

A note on this clone: This likely comes from a read error, as the CDR3 has no conserved phenylalanine or tryptophan at its end. No DNA is shown, since the ends of the CDR3 on it are uncertain; the CDR3 is the one TCRdb lists. The chain links TRBV3-1 (or the pseudogene TRBV3-2) to TRBJ1-1; no DNA check was done on the table's D call, TRBD1. The CDR3 has 15 amino acids, counting both end residues. CDR1 and CDR2 from the germline V gene are LGHDT and YNNKEL (reference sequence). CDR3 residues: CASSQGGSGTGPFTV.

The chain joins TRBV6-6 to TRBJ2-1, with 11 bases lining up with TRBD2. The germline gives CDR1 MNHNY, CDR2 SVGAGI (reference sequence). The CDR3 extends over 14 amino acids. V lost 0 bases, J lost 8 bases, and 0 bases stayed unmatched. The CDR3 loop reads CASSYSTSGDEQFF. CDR3 sequence (DNA): TGTGCCAGCAGTTACTCGACTAGCGGGGATGAGCAGTTCTTC.

The rearrangement links TRBV15 to TRBJ2-1; TRBD2 agrees at 16 bases. There are 20 residues in the CDR3. The V and J ends lost 3 bases and 2 bases, in that order; junction bases with no gene match: 10. The germline V gene encodes CDR1 LNHNV and CDR2 YYDKDF (reference sequence). CDR3 sequence reads: CATSSEGLAGGLGTYNEQFF. The CDR3 nucleotides read TGTGCCACCAGCAGCGAGGGACTAGCGGGGGGGCTTGGCACCTACAATGAGCAGTTCTTC. Based on the CDR3 plus reference TRBV15 and TRBJ2-1, the full variable domain is DAMVIQNPRYQVTQFGKPVTLSCSQTLNHNVMYWYQQKSSQAPKLLFHYYDKDFNNEADTPDNFQSRRPNTSFCFLDIRSPGLGDTAMYLCATSSEGLAGGLGTYNEQFFGPGTRLTVL.

The CDR3 is CASSKGRQGNQPQHF. DNA for the CDR3: TGTGCCAGCAGCAAAGGAAGACAGGGCAATCAGCCCCAGCATTTT. The chain links TRBV21-1 to TRBJ1-5; the D call of TRBD1 is as the table states it, not checked on the DNA. TRBV21-1 is recorded as a pseudogene. This CDR3 contains 15 residues.

The chain recombines TRBV7-9 with TRBJ2-5, with 9 bases that match TRBD1. Germline trimming cut 5 bases from V and 4 bases from J; bases unmatched to any gene: 5. The CDR3 consists of 14 residues. Per germline, CDR1 SEHNR and CDR2 FQNEAQ (reference sequence). CDR3 residues: CASSPGTGRETQYF. The CDR3 DNA sequence: TGTGCCAGCAGCCCGGGGACAGGGCGAGAGACCCAGTACTTC.

The chain is built from TRBV10-3 and TRBJ1-2; possible D gene TRBD1, 6 bases. The CDR3 is 14 residues long. V shed 2 bases and J shed 2 bases, with 9 bases lying between them. Germline-derived CDR1 and CDR2 are ENHRY and SYGVKD. CDR3 bases: TGTGCCATCAGTGAGCCCGGACAGAACTATGGCTACACCTTC. Its translation: CAISEPGQNYGYTF.

This chain joins TRBV2 and TRBJ2-5, with a possible D match to TRBD1 (6 bases). Germline assignment: CDR1 SNHLY and CDR2 FYNNEI. This CDR3 has 15 residues. V lost 6 bases, J lost 5 bases, and 19 bases lay in between. CDR3 bases: TGTGCCAGCAGGTTACAGGGCCTCGGCCGGGAGACCCAGTACTTC. This sequence encodes CASRLQGLGRETQYF.

This chain links TRBV15 with TRBJ1-5; a possible D gene is TRBD1 (6 bases). This CDR3 has 16 amino acids. Trimming took 0 bases from V and 3 from J, leaving 12 bases between them. Germline CDR1 is LNHNV and CDR2 is YYDKDF (reference sequence). CDR3 sequence reads: CATSRDPGQFNQPQHF. The CDR3 nucleotides are TGTGCCACCAGCAGAGATCCCGGACAGTTCAATCAGCCCCAGCATTTT. Looking up the rest from reference TRBV15 and TRBJ1-5 gives the full variable domain: DAMVIQNPRYQVTQFGKPVTLSCSQTLNHNVMYWYQQKSSQAPKLLFHYYDKDFNNEADTPDNFQSRRPNTSFCFLDIRSPGLGDTAMYLCATSRDPGQFNQPQHFGDGTRLSIL.

The rearrangement uses TRBV9 and TRBJ2-7; possible D gene TRBD2, 6 bases. Deletions cut 3 bases from V and 4 bases from J, with 17 bases between. Germline V lookup: CDR1 SGDLS, CDR2 YYNGEE. The CDR3 runs to 15 residues. CDR3: CASSGDAWGVYEQYF. CDR3 bases: TGTGCCAGCAGCGGCGACGCCTGGGGGGTATACGAGCAGTACTTC. The variable domain in full, completed from reference TRBV9 and TRBJ2-7, reads DSGVTQTPKHLITATGQRVTLRCSPRSGDLSVYWYQQSLDQGLQFLIQYYNGEERAKGNILERFSAQQFPDLHSELNLSSLELGDSALYFCASSGDAWGVYEQYFGPGTRLTVT.

The V and J genes are TRBV6-5 and TRBJ1-6, with 8 bases lining up with TRBD1. With 0 bases clipped from V and 13 bases from J, the junction kept 8 bases outside the gene matches. The CDR3 loop spans 15 amino acids. The germline V gene has CDR1 MNHEY and CDR2 SVGAGI. CDR3 sequence (DNA): TGTGCCAGCAGTTACTCGCGGACAGGGCCTAATCCCCTCCACTTT. Amino acid sequence: CASSYSRTGPNPLHF.

The chain combines TRBV9 with TRBJ2-5, with D possibly matching TRBD1 (6 bases). The CDR3 totals 13 residues. The germline gives CDR1 SGDLS, CDR2 YYNGEE. The V and J ends lost 5 bases and 5 bases respectively, with 13 bases between them. CDR3 protein: CASSQGPWETQYF. CDR3 bases: TGTGCCAGCAGTCAGGGGCCATGGGAGACCCAGTACTTC.

V usage is TRBV7-9 and J usage is TRBJ2-7; a weak D match, TRBD1 (6 bases). V lost 7 bases to trimming and J lost 0 bases, with 13 bases between them. Looked up from germline, CDR1 is SEHNR and CDR2 is FQNEAQ (reference sequence). The CDR3 covers 14 residues. CDR3 bases: TGTGCCAGCAACGAGGGACAACGCTCCTACGAGCAGTACTTC. It codes for CASNEGQRSYEQYF.

The chain has TRBV28 and TRBJ2-7; a possible D gene is TRBD1 (5 bases). Germline V CDR1 and CDR2: MDHEN, SYDVKM. CDR3 length equals 11 residues. V lost 8 bases to trimming and J lost 2 bases, with 7 bases between them. Here the CDR3 reads CASGAAYEQYF. The CDR3 nucleotides read TGTGCCAGCGGGGCCGCCTACGAGCAGTACTTC. Using reference TRBV28 and TRBJ2-7 for the parts outside the CDR3, the full variable domain is DVKVTQSSRYLVKRTGEKVFLECVQDMDHENMFWYRQDPGLGLRLIYFSYDVKMKEKGDIPEGYSVSREKKERFSLILESASTNQTSMYLCASGAAYEQYFGPGTRLTVT.

The CDR3 spells CASRSDRGQAFF. The CDR3 nucleotides read TGTGCCAGCAGGTCCGACAGGGGGCAAGCTTTCTTT. The rearrangement joins TRBV11-1 to TRBJ1-1, with 10 bases fitting TRBD1. This CDR3 contains 12 residues. The germline CDR1 and CDR2 sequences are SGHAT and FQDESV (reference sequence). The junction had 4 bases not matched to a gene; V was cut back by 6 bases and J by 9 bases.

This clone was recorded a few times. This chain joins TRBV5-6 and TRBJ1-2; no firm D call. The CDR3 length is 15 residues. Germline assignment: CDR1 SGHDT and CDR2 YYEEEE. Deletions cut 0 bases from V and 4 bases from J, with 13 bases between. The CDR3 nucleotides are TGTGCCAGCAGCTTGGTCCGCGGGAGGCCCTATGGCTACACCTTC. Amino acid sequence: CASSLVRGRPYGYTF.

V gene TRBV10-3 combines with J gene TRBJ2-7; a possible D gene is TRBD1 (6 bases). This CDR3 contains 15 residues. V was pared by 5 bases and J by 4 bases, with 18 bases between. Germline CDR1 ENHRY, CDR2 SYGVKD. The CDR3 is CAISPLRDISYEQYF. In DNA, the CDR3 is TGTGCCATCAGTCCCCTAAGGGACATCTCTTACGAGCAGTACTTC.

The genes are TRBV9 and TRBJ2-2; no definite D call. V lost 3 bases and J lost 10, with 16 bases in between. Germline V gene sequence: CDR1 SGDLS, CDR2 YYNGEE. This CDR3 is built from 14 residues. CDR3: CASSALAGSLELFF. CDR3 sequence (DNA): TGTGCCAGCAGCGCTTTAGCCGGGTCCTTGGAGCTGTTTTTT.

CDR3 bases: TGCGCCAGCAGCCAATCGACTATAGCTGGGGCCAACGTCCTGACTTTC. Translation gives CASSQSTIAGANVLTF. The chain couples TRBV4-1 to TRBJ2-6; D possibly corresponds to TRBD2 (5 bases). Looked up from germline, CDR1 is MGHRA and CDR2 is YSYEKL. CDR3 length equals 16 residues. V was clipped by 2 bases and J by 2 bases, with 10 bases between them.

This clone was seen a single time. The J gene is TRBJ2-1, the V gene TRBV11-2; 9 bases align to TRBD1. The CDR3 spans 13 residues. V shed 5 bases and J 6 bases; nucleotides not matched to a gene: 2. Germline V gives CDR1 SGHAT, CDR2 FQNNGV. The CDR3 nucleotides read TGTGCCAGCAGCGCGACAGGGGGCAATGAGCAGTTCTTC. It specifies CASSATGGNEQFF.